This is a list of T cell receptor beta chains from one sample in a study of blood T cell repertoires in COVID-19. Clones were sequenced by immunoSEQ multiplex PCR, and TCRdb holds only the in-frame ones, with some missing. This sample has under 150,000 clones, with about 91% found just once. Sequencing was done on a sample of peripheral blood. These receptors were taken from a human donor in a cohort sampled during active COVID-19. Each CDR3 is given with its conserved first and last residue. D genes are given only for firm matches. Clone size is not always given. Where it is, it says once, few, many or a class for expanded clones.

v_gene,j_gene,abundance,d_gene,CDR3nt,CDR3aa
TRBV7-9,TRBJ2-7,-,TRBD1,TGTGCCAGCAGCTTAGGCGGGACAGGTTTGAACGAGCAGTACTTC,CASSLGGTGLNEQYF
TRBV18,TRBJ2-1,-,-,TGTGCCAGCTCACCCGGACTAAACAATGAGCAGTTCTTC,CASSPGLNNEQFF
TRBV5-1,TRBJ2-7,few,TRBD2,TGCGCCAGCAGCTTTAGCGGGGGGCGCTCCTACGAGCAGTACTTC,CASSFSGGRSYEQYF
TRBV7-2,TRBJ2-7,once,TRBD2,TGTGCCAGCAGCTTCGTCACCGGGACTAGCGGTCGCTCCTACGAGCAGTACTTC,CASSFVTGTSGRSYEQYF
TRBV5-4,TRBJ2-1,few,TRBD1,TGTGCCAGCAGCGTAGGATGGACAGGGAAAGTGAATGAGCAGTTCTTC,CASSVGWTGKVNEQFF
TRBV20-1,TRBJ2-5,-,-,TGCAGTGCCAGCCAAGAGACCCAGTACTTC,CSASQETQYF
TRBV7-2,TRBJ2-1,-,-,TGTGCCAGCAGCTTATTGGCGGGGGCGAGCTCCTACAATGAGCAGTTCTTC,CASSLLAGASSYNEQFF
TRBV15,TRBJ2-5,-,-,TGTGCCACCAGCAGAGGGGGCAGGGCTGAGACCCAGTACTTC,CATSRGGRAETQYF
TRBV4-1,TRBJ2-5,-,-,TGCGCCAGCAGCCAGAGGGGTGGGGGGACTTTACAAGAGACCCAGTACTTC,CASSQRGGGTLQETQYF
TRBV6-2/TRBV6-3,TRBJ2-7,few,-,TGTGCCAGCAGTTATGGCACAATGTACGAGCAGTACTTC,CASSYGTMYEQYF
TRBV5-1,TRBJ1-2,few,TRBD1,TGCGCCAGCAGCTTGGAGTTAAGGGACAGATATGGCTACACCTTC,CASSLELRDRYGYTF
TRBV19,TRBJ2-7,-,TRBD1,TGTGCCAGTAGTCCAGCCGGGACAGGGTCCTACGAGCAGTACTTC,CASSPAGTGSYEQYF
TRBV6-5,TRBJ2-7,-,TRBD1,TGTGCCAGCAGGTACAGGGGGCCCTCCTACGAGCAGTACTTC,CASRYRGPSYEQYF
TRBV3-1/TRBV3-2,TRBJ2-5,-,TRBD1,TGTGCCAGCAGCCCCTCCGGGACAGGCCGGGAGACCCAGTACTTC,CASSPSGTGRETQYF
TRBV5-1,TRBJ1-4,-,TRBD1,TGCGCCAGCAGCTTGTCAGGGGGCCTTGAAAAACTGTTTTTT,CASSLSGGLEKLFF
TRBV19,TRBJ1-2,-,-,TGTGCCAGTAGTAGTGAACAGGTCACCAACTATGGCTACACCTTC,CASSSEQVTNYGYTF
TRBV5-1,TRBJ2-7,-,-,TGCGCCAGCAGCTTGGCGGGGAGCCGCTACGAGCAGTACTTC,CASSLAGSRYEQYF
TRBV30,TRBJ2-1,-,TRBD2,TGTGCCTGGAGTAGGACGGGGGGGCCTTACAATGAGCAGTTCTTC,CAWSRTGGPYNEQFF
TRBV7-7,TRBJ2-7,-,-,TGTGCTAGCAGCTTATATCCCGGGGACGAGCAGTACTTC,CASSLYPGDEQYF
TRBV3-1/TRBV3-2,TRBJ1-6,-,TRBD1,TGTGCCAGCAGCCCCCGGGACAGCAATTCACCCCTCCACTTT,CASSPRDSNSPLHF
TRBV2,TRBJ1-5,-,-,TGTGCCAGCACCGAAGGGGTTCGGCAGCCCCAGCATTTT,CASTEGVRQPQHF
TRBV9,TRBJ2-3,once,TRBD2,TGTGCCAGCAGACCTCTTGGGGGGGTTAGCACAGATACGCAGTATTTT,CASRPLGGVSTDTQYF
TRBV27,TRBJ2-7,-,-,TGTGCCAGCAGTTTAAACCCGGTCGCCTACGAGCAGTACTTC,CASSLNPVAYEQYF
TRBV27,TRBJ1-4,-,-,TGTGCCAGCAGTTTATCACGGGATGAAAAACTGTTTTTT,CASSLSRDEKLFF
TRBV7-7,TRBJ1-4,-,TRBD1,TGTGCCAGCAGCTCCGGGACAGGGGCTAATGAAAAACTGTTTTTT,CASSSGTGANEKLFF
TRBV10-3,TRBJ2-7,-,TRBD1,TGTGCCATCTCAGCGGGGGACAGGGGATGGGAGCAGTACTTC,CAISAGDRGWEQYF
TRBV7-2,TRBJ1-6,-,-,TGTGCCAGCAGCCTAGGGGGGGAGGGATCACCCCTCCACTTT,CASSLGGEGSPLHF
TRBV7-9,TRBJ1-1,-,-,TGTGCCAGCAGCATAAATGAAGCTTTCTTT,CASSINEAFF
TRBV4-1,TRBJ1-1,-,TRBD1,TGCGCCAGCAGGCCCAACAGGGGAGGTAACACTGAAGCTTTCTTT,CASRPNRGGNTEAFF
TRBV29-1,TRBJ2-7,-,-,TGCAGCGTTGAAGGGGTACAGGGTGGGGGCGAGCAGTACTTC,CSVEGVQGGGEQYF
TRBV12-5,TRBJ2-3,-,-,TGTGCTAGTGGTCTCCCCCCACAGGGAATCACAGATACGCAGTATTTT,CASGLPPQGITDTQYF
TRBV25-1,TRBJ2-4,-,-,TGTGCCAGCAGTGAACCCGGACAGTTTCAAAACATTCAGTACTTC,CASSEPGQFQNIQYF
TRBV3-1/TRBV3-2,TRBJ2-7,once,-,TGTGCCAGCAGCCGGAACACAGGGAACTACGAGCAGTACTTC,CASSRNTGNYEQYF
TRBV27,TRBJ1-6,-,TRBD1,TGTGCCAGCAGTTCCCCGACAGGGTCTGGGGGACCCCTCCACTTT,CASSSPTGSGGPLHF
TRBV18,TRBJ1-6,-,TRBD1,TGTGCCAGCTCACCGCTTGAGGGGGCATGGAATTCACCCCTCCACTTT,CASSPLEGAWNSPLHF
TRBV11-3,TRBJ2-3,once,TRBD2,TGTGCCAGCAGCTTAGGGGGGGGACGCACAGATACGCAGTATTTT,CASSLGGGRTDTQYF
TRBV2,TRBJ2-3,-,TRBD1,TGTGCCAGAGATAGGACAGGCCGCACAGATACGCAGTATTTT,CARDRTGRTDTQYF
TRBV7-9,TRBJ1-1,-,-,TGTGCCAGCAGCCCGCTCGGACTAGCTTTCTTT,CASSPLGLAFF
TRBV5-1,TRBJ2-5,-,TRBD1,TGCGCCAGCAGCTCAGGACAGGGACAAGAGACCCAGTACTTC,CASSSGQGQETQYF
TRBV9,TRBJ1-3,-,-,TGTGCCAGCAGCGCCACCCGAGGGAGCTCTGGAAACACCATATATTTT,CASSATRGSSGNTIYF
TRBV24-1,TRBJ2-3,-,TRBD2,TGTGCCACCAGTGATAGACTAGCGGGTGGCACAGATACGCAGTATTTT,CATSDRLAGGTDTQYF
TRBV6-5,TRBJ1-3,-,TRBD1,TGTGCCAGCTCGACAGGGAGGTCTGGAAACACCATATATTTT,CASSTGRSGNTIYF
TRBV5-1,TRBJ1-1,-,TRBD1,TGCGCCAGCGGACAGGGGTTGGACACTGAAGCTTTCTTT,CASGQGLDTEAFF
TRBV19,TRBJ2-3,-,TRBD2,TGTGCCAGTTCGACTAGCGGTGGTAGCACAGATACGCAGTATTTT,CASSTSGGSTDTQYF
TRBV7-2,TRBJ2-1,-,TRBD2,TGTGCCAGCAGCTTAGTAGGTAGCGGGGGCGGGGATGAGCAGTTCTTC,CASSLVGSGGGDEQFF